A selection of T cell receptor beta chains follows, all from one sample in a study of tumor-infiltrating lymphocytes in localized non-small cell lung cancer. The table came from immunoSEQ multiplex PCR; TCRdb's copy has only in-frame clones and leaves some out. In the table there are roughly 12,000 clones, around 83% of which are singletons. Input material: lung tumor tissue. These receptors were taken from a human donor with non-small cell lung cancer. CDR3s include the opening cysteine and the closing phenylalanine or tryptophan. The order of the fields is J gene, clone size, D gene, CDR3 length, V gene, CDR3 DNA, CDR3 protein. D genes are given only for firm matches. Clone size is given for some rows only: seen once, a few or many times, or a class if the clone is expanded.

>TRBJ2-7|-|-|15|TRBV7-2
TGTGCCAGCAGACCCGAGGGCTCTCGCGGTTACGAGCAGTACTTC
CASRPEGSRGYEQYF
>TRBJ2-5|-|-|14|TRBV10-1
TGCGCCAGCAGTGATGGGGGAGTCGGGGAGACCCAGTACTTC
CASSDGGVGETQYF
>TRBJ1-5|-|-|15|TRBV7-9
TGTGCCAGCAGCTTAGCGGCAGGGAGCAATCAGCCCCAGCATTTT
CASSLAAGSNQPQHF
>TRBJ2-1|-|TRBD2|16|TRBV19
TGTGCCAGTAGTATAACCTCCCGACTAGCGGGAAATGAGCAGTTCTTC
CASSITSRLAGNEQFF
>TRBJ1-1|-|TRBD1|17|TRBV18
TGTGCCAGCTCATCCCAACCGGGACAGGGGGGGGACACTGAAGCTTTCTTT
CASSSQPGQGGDTEAFF
>TRBJ2-1|-|-|12|TRBV28
TGTGCCAGCAGTTTAACCGGGTCGGGGCAGTTCTTC
CASSLTGSGQFF
>TRBJ2-7|few|TRBD2|13|TRBV7-2
TGTGCCACGCGTGGCGGGGGGGCCTACGAGCAGTACTTC
CATRGGGAYEQYF
>TRBJ2-5|-|TRBD1|12|TRBV29-1
TGCAGCGCTAACAGGGGGCAGGTGACCCAGTACTTC
CSANRGQVTQYF
>TRBJ1-1|-|-|14|TRBV7-9
TGTGCCAGCAGCTCCCCAGGTCCCTACACTGAAGCTTTCTTT
CASSSPGPYTEAFF
>TRBJ1-3|-|-|15|TRBV5-5
TGTGCCAGCAGCTCCCGGGGCAGCTCTGGAAACACCATATATTTT
CASSSRGSSGNTIYF
>TRBJ2-1|-|-|14|TRBV29-1
TGCAGCGTTGAAGGGACAGCACCCTACAATGAGCAGTTCTTC
CSVEGTAPYNEQFF
>TRBJ1-3|-|-|15|TRBV5-1
TGCGCCAGCAGCTTCGGAGGGGGAGCTGGAAACACCATATATTTT
CASSFGGGAGNTIYF